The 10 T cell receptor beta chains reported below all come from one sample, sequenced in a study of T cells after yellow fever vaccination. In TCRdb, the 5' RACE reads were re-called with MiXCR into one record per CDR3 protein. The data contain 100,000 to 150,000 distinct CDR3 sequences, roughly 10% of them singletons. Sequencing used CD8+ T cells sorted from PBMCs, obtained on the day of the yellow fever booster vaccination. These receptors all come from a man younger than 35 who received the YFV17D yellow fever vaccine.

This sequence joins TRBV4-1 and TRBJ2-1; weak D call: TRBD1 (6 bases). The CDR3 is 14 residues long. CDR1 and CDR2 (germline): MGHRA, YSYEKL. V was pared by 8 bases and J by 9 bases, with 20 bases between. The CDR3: CASLPRTEVGEQFF. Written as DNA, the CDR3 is TGCGCCAGCCTCCCGAGGACAGAAGTAGGTGAGCAGTTCTTC.

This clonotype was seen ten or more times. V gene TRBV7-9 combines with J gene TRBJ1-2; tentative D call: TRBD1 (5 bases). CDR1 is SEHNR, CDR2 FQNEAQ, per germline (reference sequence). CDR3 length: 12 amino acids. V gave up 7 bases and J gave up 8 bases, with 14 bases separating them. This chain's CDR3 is CASKKRDQGYTF. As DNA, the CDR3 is TGTGCCAGCAAAAAAAGGGACCAGGGCTACACCTTC.

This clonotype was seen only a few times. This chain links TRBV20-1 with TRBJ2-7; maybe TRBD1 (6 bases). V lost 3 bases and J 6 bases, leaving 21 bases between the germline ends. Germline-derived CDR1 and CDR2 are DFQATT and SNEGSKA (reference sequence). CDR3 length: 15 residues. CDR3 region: CSARVQGFSLSEQYF. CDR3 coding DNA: TGCAGTGCTAGGGTACAGGGTTTTTCCCTCTCCGAGCAGTACTTC.

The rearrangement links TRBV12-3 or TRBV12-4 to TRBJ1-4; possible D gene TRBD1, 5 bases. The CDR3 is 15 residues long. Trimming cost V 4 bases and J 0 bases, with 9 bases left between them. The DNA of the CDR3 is TGTGCCAGCAGTTGGGACGGCGCAACTAATGAAAAACTGTTTTTT. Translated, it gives CASSWDGATNEKLFF.

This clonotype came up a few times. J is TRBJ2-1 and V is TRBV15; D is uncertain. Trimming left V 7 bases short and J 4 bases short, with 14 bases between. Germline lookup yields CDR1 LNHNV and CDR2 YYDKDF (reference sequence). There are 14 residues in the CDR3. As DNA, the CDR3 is TGTGCCACCAAAATACCGGATTTATACAATGAGCAGTTCTTC. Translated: CATKIPDLYNEQFF.

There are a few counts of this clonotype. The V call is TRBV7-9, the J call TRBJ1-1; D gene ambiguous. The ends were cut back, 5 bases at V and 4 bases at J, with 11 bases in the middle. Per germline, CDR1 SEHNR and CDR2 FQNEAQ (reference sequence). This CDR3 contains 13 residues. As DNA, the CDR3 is TGTGCCAGCAGCACTGGCCGGGGCACTGAAGCTTTCTTT. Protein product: CASSTGRGTEAFF.

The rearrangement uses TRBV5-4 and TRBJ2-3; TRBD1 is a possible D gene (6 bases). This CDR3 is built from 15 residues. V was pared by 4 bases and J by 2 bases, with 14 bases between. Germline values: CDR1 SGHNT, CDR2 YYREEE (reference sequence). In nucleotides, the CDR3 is TGTGCCAGCAGCCGAACACAGGGACCCACAGATACGCAGTATTTT. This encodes CASSRTQGPTDTQYF. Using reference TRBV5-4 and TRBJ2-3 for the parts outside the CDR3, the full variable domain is ETGVTQSPTHLIKTRGQQVTLRCSSQSGHNTVSWYQQALGQGPQFIFQYYREEENGRGNFPPRFSGLQFPNYSSELNVNALELDDSALYLCASSRTQGPTDTQYFGPGTRLTVL.

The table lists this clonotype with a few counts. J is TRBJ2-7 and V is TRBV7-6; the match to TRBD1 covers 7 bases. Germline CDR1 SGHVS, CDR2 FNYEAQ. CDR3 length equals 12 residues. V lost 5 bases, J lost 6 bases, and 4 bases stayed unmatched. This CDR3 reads CASSTRQGEQYF. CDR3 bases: TGTGCCAGCAGCACGAGACAGGGCGAGCAGTACTTC.

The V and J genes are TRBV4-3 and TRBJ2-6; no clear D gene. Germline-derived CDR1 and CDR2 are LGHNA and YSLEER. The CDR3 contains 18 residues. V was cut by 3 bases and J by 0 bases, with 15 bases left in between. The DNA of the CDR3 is TGCGCCAGCAGCCAGAGGTCTGGGATAGTCTCTGGGGCCAACGTCCTGACTTTC. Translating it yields CASSQRSGIVSGANVLTF.

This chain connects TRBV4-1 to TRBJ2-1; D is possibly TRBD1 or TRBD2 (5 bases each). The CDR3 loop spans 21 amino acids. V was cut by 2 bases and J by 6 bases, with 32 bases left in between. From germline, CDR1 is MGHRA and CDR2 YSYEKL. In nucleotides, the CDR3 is TGCGCCAGCAGCCAAAGGGACCCCGAGACTCGACCCCGGGCCGCTTTCAATGAGCAGTTCTTC. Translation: CASSQRDPETRPRAAFNEQFF.